What follows is one T cell receptor beta chain and its context. Its target is not known. This sample is drawn from a study of cytomegalovirus exposure and HLA in healthy donors. Study information: Later analysis reported that the 110 or so validation repertoires shared the platform of the roughly 680 first-cohort repertoires. Study-wide results and limits: Cytomegalovirus-associated TCR beta chains were listed, numbering over 150.

Generated by immunoSEQ multiplex PCR, the TCRdb table keeps only in-frame clones and is missing some. This table has about 130,000 clones, approximately 89% appearing once. It was the roughly 110-subject validation cohort, separate from the approximately 700-subject first cohort, to which the donors belonged. The CDR3 runs 14 residues. Trimming shortened V by 5 bases and J by 5 bases, and 13 bases separated the two germline ends. Germline V gene data show CDR1 as SNHLY and CDR2 as FYNNEI. The sequence derives from a woman younger than 35 in good health and CMV-seropositive. Sequencing used PBMCs. This chain uses TRBV2 with TRBJ1-5, with D possibly matching TRBD1 (6 bases). CDR3 bases: TGTGCCAGCAGTAGAGAACAGGGCCATCAGCCCCAGCATTTT. It encodes CASSREQGHQPQHF.